Listed below are T cell receptor beta chains from one sample, sequenced in a study of blood T cell repertoires in COVID-19. Only in-frame clones appear in the TCRdb table, and some are missing; sequencing was by immunoSEQ multiplex PCR. In the table there are 150,000 or so clones, roughly 93% of which are singletons. Sequences were obtained from peripheral blood. The receptors stem from a man between 18 and 29 years old with acute or convalescent COVID-19. The CDR3 runs from the conserved cysteine through the conserved F or W. The D gene is left open where the match is weak. Some rows mark clone size as missing; the rest say once, few, many or name a class of expanded clone.

V gene	clone size	D gene	J gene	CDR3 protein	CDR3 DNA
TRBV3-1/TRBV3-2	once	NA	TRBJ2-1	CASSQSGEQFF	TGTGCCAGCAGCCAGAGCGGTGAGCAGTTCTTC
TRBV3-1/TRBV3-2	NA	NA	TRBJ1-1	CASSQGNLNTEAFF	TGTGCCAGCAGCCAAGGAAACTTGAACACTGAAGCTTTCTTT
TRBV3-1/TRBV3-2	NA	TRBD2	TRBJ2-1	CASSLSQRELDNEQFF	TGTGCCAGCAGCCTCTCGCAGCGGGAGCTGGACAATGAGCAGTTCTTC
TRBV19	NA	TRBD1	TRBJ1-5	CASSEKSRDRSFNQPQHF	TGTGCCAGTAGCGAAAAATCCCGGGACAGGTCATTCAATCAGCCCCAGCATTTT
TRBV5-4	NA	TRBD1	TRBJ2-5	CASSLAGGQGFKGVTQYF	TGTGCCAGCAGCTTGGCCGGGGGACAGGGGTTTAAGGGGGTGACCCAGTACTTC
TRBV6-5	NA	NA	TRBJ1-2	CASSGDRQYGYTF	TGTGCCAGCAGCGGAGACAGGCAGTATGGCTACACCTTC
TRBV5-6	NA	TRBD1	TRBJ1-2	CASSLTPTGLVYGYTF	TGTGCCAGCAGCCTTACCCCGACAGGGCTGGTCTATGGCTACACCTTC
TRBV10-1	NA	TRBD2	TRBJ2-7	CASSENGGSYEQYF	TGCGCCAGCAGTGAAAATGGCGGGAGCTACGAGCAGTACTTC
TRBV18	NA	NA	TRBJ1-1	CASSPGHLTANTEAFF	TGTGCCAGCTCACCTGGACATCTCACGGCGAACACTGAAGCTTTCTTT
TRBV4-2	NA	NA	TRBJ1-3	CASSQDRQAWGNTIYF	TGTGCCAGCAGCCAAGACAGGCAAGCCTGGGGAAACACCATATATTTT
TRBV6-5	NA	TRBD1	TRBJ1-1	CASSYGQGAKTFF	TGTGCCAGCAGTTACGGCCAGGGGGCGAAAACTTTCTTT
TRBV6-5	NA	TRBD1	TRBJ2-7	CASKRTGDVYEQYF	TGTGCCAGCAAAAGAACAGGGGATGTCTACGAGCAGTACTTC
TRBV27	once	NA	TRBJ2-3	CASSPLSTDTQYF	TGTGCCAGCAGTCCGTTGAGCACAGATACGCAGTATTTT
TRBV27	NA	TRBD1	TRBJ1-6	CASSSWDRFDPNSPLHF	TGTGCCAGCAGTTCCTGGGACAGGTTCGACCCGAATTCACCCCTCCACTTT
TRBV18	NA	TRBD1	TRBJ2-2	CASSLRQGIPGELFF	TGTGCCAGCTCACTCCGACAGGGTATACCCGGGGAGCTGTTTTTT
TRBV3-1/TRBV3-2	NA	TRBD1	TRBJ1-5	CASSPTGLQGALSNQPQHF	TGTGCCAGCAGCCCAACCGGGTTACAGGGGGCCCTCAGCAATCAGCCCCAGCATTTT
TRBV12-3/TRBV12-4	NA	NA	TRBJ1-1	CASTRSGIAEAFF	TGTGCCAGCACCCGCAGCGGGATCGCTGAAGCTTTCTTT
TRBV5-1	NA	TRBD2	TRBJ2-3	CARSLDGGGVSDTQYF	TGCGCCCGCAGCTTGGACGGCGGGGGGGTATCAGATACGCAGTATTTT
TRBV15	NA	TRBD1	TRBJ2-7	CATSPGTGGIYEQYF	TGTGCCACCAGTCCTGGGACAGGGGGTATCTACGAGCAGTACTTC
TRBV2	few	NA	TRBJ1-5	CASSEQGNDQPQHF	TGTGCCAGCAGTGAACAGGGAAACGATCAGCCCCAGCATTTT
TRBV30	NA	NA	TRBJ1-2	CAWSARARSAKPNSYGYTF	TGTGCCTGGAGTGCCAGGGCGCGTTCCGCTAAACCAAACTCCTATGGCTACACCTTC
TRBV5-4	NA	NA	TRBJ2-7	CASSLEQGYEQYF	TGTGCCAGCAGCTTGGAACAGGGATACGAGCAGTACTTC
TRBV27	NA	TRBD1	TRBJ1-5	CASSLRGLQPQHF	TGTGCCAGCAGTTTAAGGGGGCTGCAGCCCCAGCATTTT
TRBV12-3/TRBV12-4	NA	NA	TRBJ1-5	CASIQGQRRPQHF	TGTGCCAGCATTCAGGGGCAGCGTCGGCCCCAGCATTTT
TRBV23-1	NA	TRBD1	TRBJ2-7	CASSHNGDRDRGHEQYF	TGCGCCAGCAGTCACAACGGGGACCGGGACAGGGGCCACGAGCAGTACTTC
TRBV29-1	NA	TRBD1	TRBJ1-2	CSVERSGGGYTF	TGCAGCGTTGAACGCTCAGGGGGCGGCTACACCTTC
TRBV9	NA	NA	TRBJ1-3	CASSQSSSGNTIYF	TGTGCCAGCAGCCAGTCAAGCTCTGGAAACACCATATATTTT
TRBV10-2	NA	TRBD1	TRBJ2-1	CASNRDRGSYNEQFF	TGCGCCAGCAACCGGGACAGGGGGTCTTACAATGAGCAGTTCTTC
TRBV14	NA	NA	TRBJ1-6	CASSSWSSYNSPLHF	TGTGCCAGCAGTTCCTGGAGCTCCTATAATTCACCCCTCCACTTT
TRBV19	NA	NA	TRBJ2-7	CASSIMAGVAYEQYF	TGTGCCAGTAGTATTATGGCAGGGGTCGCCTACGAGCAGTACTTC
TRBV27	NA	NA	TRBJ1-5	CASSFAGQPQHF	TGTGCCAGCAGTTTTGCCGGGCAGCCCCAGCATTTT
TRBV24-1	NA	NA	TRBJ2-1	CATSGAGRSYNEQFF	TGTGCCACCAGCGGGGCGGGACGCTCCTACAATGAGCAGTTCTTC
TRBV25-1	NA	TRBD1	TRBJ1-4	CASSRGQGFNEKLFF	TGTGCCAGCAGCCGGGGACAGGGTTTTAATGAAAAACTGTTTTTT
TRBV4-1	NA	TRBD1	TRBJ1-5	CASSLVPGQGRGNQPQHF	TGCGCCAGCAGCCTCGTCCCGGGACAGGGACGGGGCAATCAGCCCCAGCATTTT
TRBV6-6	few	NA	TRBJ2-7	CASSSSGGRGSYEQYF	TGTGCCAGCAGTTCCTCCGGGGGTCGGGGTTCCTACGAGCAGTACTTC
TRBV7-9	NA	NA	TRBJ2-1	CAGGRDTDNEQFF	TGTGCCGGAGGTAGGGACACGGACAATGAGCAGTTCTTC
TRBV5-1	NA	NA	TRBJ2-5	CASSLGGTRETQYF	TGCGCCAGCAGCTTGGGGGGCACCCGGGAGACCCAGTACTTC
TRBV5-6	once	TRBD1	TRBJ2-5	CASSFPGGSETQYF	TGTGCCAGCAGCTTCCCAGGGGGCTCGGAGACCCAGTACTTC
TRBV5-5	NA	NA	TRBJ1-1	CASSLGPAIIMNTEAFF	TGTGCCAGCAGCTTGGGGCCCGCAATTATCATGAACACTGAAGCTTTCTTT
TRBV5-1	NA	TRBD1	TRBJ1-2	CASSLGTASNYGYTF	TGCGCCAGCAGTCTTGGGACAGCCTCTAACTATGGCTACACCTTC
TRBV20-1	NA	NA	TRBJ1-1	CSARESPEAFF	TGCAGTGCTAGGGAGAGCCCTGAAGCTTTCTTT
TRBV7-9	NA	TRBD1	TRBJ2-2	CASSFAGTGRHTGELFF	TGTGCCAGCAGCTTTGCCGGGACAGGTCGCCACACCGGGGAGCTGTTTTTT
TRBV2	NA	NA	TRBJ1-1	CASSEATFGTEAFF	TGTGCCAGCAGTGAAGCAACCTTCGGGACAGAAGCTTTCTTT
TRBV9	NA	TRBD2	TRBJ2-2	CASSTRTGTSGWSTGELFF	TGTGCCAGCAGCACCCGCACCGGGACTAGCGGGTGGAGCACCGGGGAGCTGTTTTTT
TRBV11-2	NA	NA	TRBJ1-4	CASGADEKLFF	TGTGCCAGCGGGGCCGACGAAAAACTGTTTTTT
TRBV5-1	NA	NA	TRBJ1-1	CASSLINTEAFF	TGCGCCAGCAGCTTGATAAACACTGAAGCTTTCTTT
TRBV7-7	NA	NA	TRBJ1-4	CASSLGGTNEKLFF	TGTGCCAGCAGCTTGGGGGGAACTAATGAAAAACTGTTTTTT
TRBV10-3	NA	TRBD1	TRBJ1-2	CATTGEEHYGYTF	TGTGCCACTACAGGGGAGGAACACTATGGCTACACCTTC
TRBV15	once	TRBD1	TRBJ2-5	CATSSFRTGAQETQYF	TGTGCCACCAGCAGCTTTAGGACAGGGGCGCAAGAGACCCAGTACTTC
TRBV20-1	NA	TRBD1	TRBJ2-7	CSASFPGQGAYEQYF	TGCAGTGCTAGTTTCCCGGGACAGGGAGCCTACGAGCAGTACTTC
TRBV5-1	few	NA	TRBJ1-2	CASSSDGDYGYTF	TGCGCCAGCAGCTCAGACGGGGACTATGGCTACACCTTC
TRBV2	NA	TRBD1	TRBJ2-7	CASRMTGALVEQYF	TGTGCCAGCAGAATGACAGGGGCCCTCGTTGAGCAGTACTTC